The 27 T cell receptor beta chains below were found in one sample sequenced in a study of T cell changes during pregnancy in multiple sclerosis. TCRdb keeps only in-frame clones here, not all; method: immunoSEQ multiplex PCR. This table has about 59,000 clones, just over 90% appearing once. The source was CD4+ T cells from peripheral blood mononuclear cells, collected before pregnancy. The receptors derive from a female donor with multiple sclerosis, enrolled in a pregnancy study.

The genes are TRBV18 and TRBJ2-1; TRBD1 matches at 12 bases. The V gene's germline CDR1 is KGHSH and CDR2 LQKENI. The V gene end was trimmed by 6 bases and the J gene end by 8 bases; junction bases not matched to a gene: 8. This CDR3 region has 15 residues. The CDR3 loop is CASSQPGQGAHEQFF. CDR3 coding DNA: TGTGCCAGCTCGCAACCGGGACAGGGGGCTCATGAGCAGTTCTTC.

The gene calls are TRBV5-1 and TRBJ2-7; weak D call: TRBD2 (6 bases). V shed 5 bases and J shed 4 bases, with 13 bases lying between them. Germline V gene sequence: CDR1 SGHRS, CDR2 YFSETQ. This CDR3 spans 13 amino acids. CDR3 residues: CASRRGDPYEQYF. In DNA, the CDR3 is TGCGCCAGCAGGCGCGGGGACCCTTACGAGCAGTACTTC.

The chain links TRBV11-1 to TRBJ1-5; 7 nucleotides match TRBD1. The ends lost 0 bases at V and 7 bases at J; junction bases unmatched: 0. The CDR3 is 13 residues long. The germline V gene encodes CDR1 SGHAT and CDR2 FQDESV (reference sequence). The CDR3 sequence is CASSLARGQPQHF. CDR3 DNA sequence: TGTGCCAGCAGCTTAGCCAGGGGGCAGCCCCAGCATTTT.

This sequence joins TRBV18 and TRBJ1-4; no clear D. Germline assignment: CDR1 KGHSH and CDR2 LQKENI. V dropped 6 bases and J dropped 0 bases, with 8 bases sitting between them. The CDR3 loop spans 14 amino acids. The CDR3 region has the DNA TGTGCCAGCTCGCCGAGGCCAACTAATGAAAAACTGTTTTTT. It yields the protein CASSPRPTNEKLFF.

The chain couples TRBV7-8 to TRBJ1-3, with a weak D call TRBD1 (6 bases). Germline values: CDR1 SGHVS, CDR2 FQNEAQ. This CDR3 is 15 amino acids long. The germline V and J ends were trimmed by 4 bases and 0 bases, with 10 bases remaining between them. CDR3 coding DNA: TGTGCCAGCAGCTCGGCGACAGGCTCTGGAAACACCATATATTTT. Its protein product is CASSSATGSGNTIYF.

The chain is built from TRBV25-1 and TRBJ1-6; D gene uncertain. The germline gives CDR1 MGHDK, CDR2 SYGVNS. Trimming took 4 bases from V and 4 from J, leaving 17 bases between them. The CDR3 has 17 residues. CDR3 bases: TGTGCCAGCAGTGGAACGTCTGGCAAGCGGTATAATTCACCCCTCCACTTT. Translating it yields CASSGTSGKRYNSPLHF. The whole variable domain, remainder taken from reference TRBV25-1 and TRBJ1-6, is EADIYQTPRYLVIGTGKKITLECSQTMGHDKMYWYQQDPGMELHLIHYSYGVNSTEKGDLSSESTVSRIRTEHFPLTLESARPSHTSQYLCASSGTSGKRYNSPLHFGNGTRLTVT.

The chain carries TRBV11-1 and TRBJ2-3, with 7 bases identical to TRBD1. The V segment lost 4 bases and the J segment 2 bases; nucleotides outside the gene matches: 6. The CDR3 runs 15 residues. CDR1 and CDR2 (germline): SGHAT, FQDESV (reference sequence). The CDR3 coding sequence is TGTGCCAGCAGCTCCCGGACAGGACTCACAGATACGCAGTATTTT. Amino acid sequence: CASSSRTGLTDTQYF.

V is TRBV27 and J is TRBJ1-3; 8 bases are a match to TRBD1. The germline V gene has CDR1 MNHEY and CDR2 SMNVEV (reference sequence). J was trimmed by 4 bases and V by 7 bases; bases with no gene match: 6. The CDR3 consists of 14 residues. The CDR3 spells CASKPAGGGNTIYF. The CDR3 DNA reads TGTGCCAGCAAGCCGGCAGGGGGCGGAAACACCATATATTTT.

CDR3 residues: CSVEEIEAFF. DNA of the CDR3: TGCAGCGTTGAGGAGATCGAAGCTTTCTTT. The chain is built from TRBV29-1 and TRBJ1-1; D is undetermined. Germline CDR1 SQVTM, CDR2 ANQGSEA. Trimming removed 3 bases from V and 8 bases from J, with 7 bases in between. This CDR3 comprises 10 residues.

The chain joins TRBV5-6 to TRBJ2-7, with 10 bases fitting TRBD1. The CDR3 contains 17 residues. Germline loops: CDR1 SGHDT, CDR2 YYEEEE. After removal of 4 bases from V and 0 bases from J, the junction contained 10 bases not matched to a gene. CDR3 coding DNA: TGTGCCAGCAGCGGTACCGGGACAGGGGTTAGCTCCTACGAGCAGTACTTC. Translation gives CASSGTGTGVSSYEQYF.

The rearrangement joins TRBV5-5 to TRBJ1-1; D remains ambiguous. The germline V gene has CDR1 SGHKS and CDR2 YYEKEE (reference sequence). Deletions cut 3 bases from V and 7 bases from J, with 10 bases between. CDR3 length: 12 residues. In DNA form, the CDR3 reads TGTGCCAGCAGCTGGAGGCAGGTTGAAGCTTTCTTT. It specifies CASSWRQVEAFF.

The J gene is TRBJ2-3, the V gene TRBV11-2, with 10 bases matching TRBD2. The CDR3 loop spans 15 amino acids. Germline CDR1 is SGHAT and CDR2 is FQNNGV. The ends lost 6 bases at V and 0 bases at J; junction bases unmatched: 3. The DNA for the CDR3 is TGTGCCAGCAGTACTAGCGGGGAAAGCACAGATACGCAGTATTTT. Its translation: CASSTSGESTDTQYF.

The CDR3 DNA follows: TGTGCCAGCTCACCAAGGGTAACCGGGACAGGGAACACTGAAGCTTTCTTT. Its protein product is CASSPRVTGTGNTEAFF. The chain is built from TRBV18 and TRBJ1-1; 8 bases fit TRBD1. The CDR3 is 17 residues long. V lost 2 bases and J lost 1; bases outside the gene matches: 9. CDR1 KGHSH and CDR2 LQKENI come from the germline V gene.

The rearrangement uses TRBV14 and TRBJ2-3; TRBD2 matches at 8 bases. The CDR3 runs 14 residues. CDR1 is SGHDN and CDR2 is FVKESK in the germline V gene. J gave up 7 bases and V 4 bases, and 7 bases lay outside the gene matches. DNA of the CDR3: TGTGCCAGCAGCCCGGGAGGGCCGTTAAATACGCAGTATTTT. Translating it yields CASSPGGPLNTQYF.

This sequence joins TRBV7-6 and TRBJ2-6; TRBD2 matches at 9 bases. J was trimmed by 0 bases and V by 0 bases; bases with no gene match: 9. The germline V gene has CDR1 SGHVS and CDR2 FNYEAQ. The CDR3 runs 20 residues. The CDR3, as DNA: TGTGCCAGCAGCTTAGCACTAGCGGGCGAAACAAGCTCTGGGGCCAACGTCCTGACTTTC. Translation gives CASSLALAGETSSGANVLTF.

The gene calls are TRBV2 and TRBJ2-7; 8 positions agree with TRBD1. V was clipped by 4 bases and J by 2 bases; unmatched bases: 7. Germline CDR1 and CDR2: SNHLY and FYNNEI. The CDR3 has 15 amino acids. In nucleotides, the CDR3 is TGTGCCAGCAGTGGCGCCGGGACAGGCCCCTACGAGCAGTACTTC. Encoded protein: CASSGAGTGPYEQYF.

This clone has more than one count but fewer than ten. V usage is TRBV30 and J usage is TRBJ1-1; weak D call: TRBD1 (6 bases). Germline CDR1 is GTSNPN and CDR2 is SVGIG (reference sequence). This CDR3 is built from 13 residues. The V end was cut by 7 bases, the J end by 2 bases, with 14 bases between. The CDR3 coding sequence is TGTGCCTCAAACGGACAGCCCAACACTGAAGCTTTCTTT. Protein: CASNGQPNTEAFF.

In its sample, this clone was seen once. The CDR3 protein is CASHPTGQGSNYGYTF. The CDR3 coding sequence is TGTGCCAGCCACCCTACTGGCCAGGGCAGTAACTATGGCTACACCTTC. The V gene is TRBV2, the J gene TRBJ1-2, with a possible D match to TRBD1 (5 bases). V dropped 8 bases and J dropped 1 base, with 20 bases sitting between them. CDR1 and CDR2 (germline): SNHLY, FYNNEI. There are 16 residues in the CDR3.

CDR3 protein: CASSLAEVGSYNEQFF. The DNA for the CDR3 is TGTGCCAGCAGCTTAGCGGAGGTGGGCTCCTACAATGAGCAGTTCTTC. This chain uses TRBV7-9 with TRBJ2-1; TRBD2 is a possible D gene (5 bases). In germline, CDR1 is SEHNR, CDR2 FQNEAQ (reference sequence). Trimming stripped 0 bases from V and 0 bases from J, with 9 bases between. The length of the CDR3 is 16 residues.

There are a few counts of this clone. The chain uses TRBV6-1 and TRBJ2-7; 8 bases align to TRBD1. The germline CDR1 and CDR2 sequences are MNHNS and SASEGT. Unmatched junction bases numbered 6, after V lost 9 bases and J lost 2 bases. The CDR3 runs to 13 residues. The CDR3 DNA follows: TGTGCCAGATCCAGGGGGCCCACCTACGAGCAGTACTTC. It encodes CARSRGPTYEQYF.

J is TRBJ1-1 and V is TRBV10-2; 9 bases match TRBD1. This CDR3 has 13 residues. Trimming removed 6 bases from V and 2 bases from J; junction bases left unmatched: 1. The germline CDR1 and CDR2 sequences are WSHSY and SAAADI. The CDR3 reads CASRDRGNTEAFF. For the CDR3, the DNA is TGCGCCAGCAGGGACAGGGGAAACACTGAAGCTTTCTTT.

The V gene is TRBV28, the J gene TRBJ2-1, with 7 bases aligning to TRBD1. V dropped 9 bases and J dropped 7; count of bases not matched to a gene: 3. Germline V gene sequence: CDR1 MDHEN, CDR2 SYDVKM. The CDR3 is 11 amino acids. CDR3 sequence (DNA): TGTGCCAGAGTACAGGGGAATGAGCAGTTCTTC. Translation: CARVQGNEQFF.

This chain links TRBV7-9 with TRBJ2-2; 8 bases are a match to TRBD2. V shed 8 bases and J 1 base; nucleotides not matched to a gene: 3. In germline, CDR1 is SEHNR, CDR2 FQNEAQ (reference sequence). The CDR3 totals 14 residues. CDR3: CASRAGGNTGELFF. The CDR3 DNA sequence: TGTGCCAGCCGGGCGGGAGGGAACACCGGGGAGCTGTTTTTT.

The chain carries TRBV2 and TRBJ2-7; TRBD1 matches at 10 bases. The CDR3 is 14 residues long. Germline CDR1 is SNHLY and CDR2 is FYNNEI. Trimming removed 7 bases from V and 2 bases from J; junction bases left unmatched: 5. CDR3 coding DNA: TGTGCCAGCACAGAGGGGACAGGGGCCTACGAGCAGTACTTC. Translated, it gives CASTEGTGAYEQYF.

The CDR3 spells CSAADRVNTEAFF. The DNA for the CDR3 is TGCAGCGCTGCGGACAGGGTCAACACTGAAGCTTTCTTT. The rearrangement joins TRBV29-1 to TRBJ1-1; 8 bases map to TRBD1. Germline CDR1 SQVTM, CDR2 ANQGSEA. After removal of 7 bases from V and 2 bases from J, the junction contained 6 bases not matched to a gene. There are 13 residues in the CDR3. Based on the CDR3 plus reference TRBV29-1 and TRBJ1-1, the full variable domain is SAVISQKPSRDICQRGTSLTIQCQVDSQVTMMFWYRQQPGQSLTLIATANQGSEATYESGFVIDKFPISRPNLTFSTLTVSNMSPEDSSIYLCSAADRVNTEAFFGQGTRLTVV.

The CDR3 nucleotides read TGCGCCAGCTCCGGGACAGGGACGTACACTGAAGCTTTCTTT. Translation gives CASSGTGTYTEAFF. The chain is built from TRBV5-1 and TRBJ1-1, with TRBD1 matching 9 bases. The CDR3 runs to 14 residues. The germline V gene has CDR1 SGHRS and CDR2 YFSETQ. J lost 3 bases, V lost 7 bases, and 7 bases had no gene match.

V gene TRBV2 combines with J gene TRBJ1-1; no definite D call. Germline V gene lookup returns CDR1 SNHLY and CDR2 FYNNEI. The CDR3 covers 14 residues. Trimming cost V 3 bases and J 0 bases, with 8 bases left between them. The CDR3 protein is CASSDIVVNTEAFF. CDR3 nucleotides: TGTGCCAGCAGTGATATTGTAGTGAACACTGAAGCTTTCTTT.